These T cell receptor beta chains were read from a single sample in a study of blood T cells in healthy people across ages. TCRdb independently ran MiXCR on the 5' RACE reads; one entry per CDR3 protein. The sample carries roughly 860,000 distinct CDR3 sequences, around 62% recorded once. Sequenced: blood. Every receptor here comes from a man aged 25 to 40 in good health. Both conserved end residues are part of each CDR3. The D gene is left open where the match is weak. Part of the rows lack a size; the others show once, few, many or a class for expanded clones.

d_gene,j_gene,abundance,v_gene,CDR3aa,CDR3nt
-,TRBJ2-3,many,TRBV15,CATSRGATGRWPDTQYF,TGTGCCACCAGCAGAGGCGCAACAGGGAGGTGGCCAGATACGCAGTATTTT
-,TRBJ1-1,-,TRBV4-3,CASSHSAWVNTEAFF,TGCGCCAGCAGCCACTCTGCATGGGTGAACACTGAAGCTTTCTTT
TRBD2,TRBJ2-3,-,TRBV9,CASSVGGRRTDTQYF,TGTGCCAGCAGCGTGGGAGGGAGGCGCACAGATACGCAGTATTTT
-,TRBJ2-7,-,TRBV28,CASSFRANLDEQYF,TGTGCCAGCAGTTTCAGGGCTAACCTCGACGAGCAGTACTTC
TRBD1,TRBJ1-1,-,TRBV28,CASGTGGGEAFF,TGTGCCAGCGGGACAGGGGGCGGTGAAGCTTTCTTT
TRBD1,TRBJ1-2,once,TRBV28,CASRSGTVTYGYTF,TGTGCCAGCAGGTCAGGGACAGTCACTTATGGCTACACCTTC
TRBD1,TRBJ1-5,-,TRBV5-1,CASSPGTGGVQPQHF,TGCGCCAGCAGCCCCGGGACAGGAGGGGTTCAGCCCCAGCATTTT
TRBD1,TRBJ2-7,-,TRBV7-2,CAVTTGNGYEQYF,TGTGCCGTCACGACAGGGAACGGCTACGAGCAGTACTTC
-,TRBJ2-5,-,TRBV5-1,CASSLVRIGENEQYF,TGCGCCAGCAGCTTGGTCCGGATAGGGGAAAATGAGCAGTACTTC
-,TRBJ2-7,-,TRBV6-1,CASSFGPLPYF,TGTGCCAGCAGCTTCGGCCCACTACCGTACTTC
-,TRBJ2-6,-,TRBV7-9,CANSSEQGISGANVLTF,TGTGCCAACAGCTCGGAACAGGGAATCTCTGGGGCCAACGTCCTGACTTTC
-,TRBJ2-3,-,TRBV2,CASSDHFSGDTQYF,TGTGCCAGCAGTGACCACTTTAGCGGAGATACGCAGTATTTT
TRBD1,TRBJ2-5,few,TRBV9,CASSIRTGAQETQYF,TGTGCCAGCAGCATACGGACAGGAGCACAAGAGACCCAGTACTTC
-,TRBJ2-1,many,TRBV12-3/TRBV12-4,CASSPRGGSSYNEQFF,TGTGCCAGCAGCCCTAGGGGGGGGAGCTCCTACAATGAGCAGTTCTTC
TRBD1,TRBJ2-1,-,TRBV19,CASSKTSGQAYNEQFF,TGTGCCAGTAGTAAAACTTCGGGACAGGCCTACAATGAGCAGTTCTTC
-,TRBJ2-1,-,TRBV5-1,CASRTGPSSYNEQFF,TGCGCCAGCAGAACCGGGCCCAGCTCCTACAATGAGCAGTTCTTC
-,TRBJ2-7,few,TRBV20-1,CSARGGYSSYEQYF,TGCAGTGCTAGGGGGGGTTATAGCTCCTACGAGCAGTACTTC
-,TRBJ2-7,-,TRBV10-3,CAIGGGGYEQYF,TGTGCCATCGGGGGCGGGGGCTACGAGCAGTACTTC
-,TRBJ1-6,few,TRBV3-1,CASSQPLLNKASPLHF,TGTGCCAGCAGCCAGCCTCTTCTTAATAAGGCTTCACCCCTCCACTTT
-,TRBJ2-1,few,TRBV3-1,CASSPLSHAGSGHEQFF,TGTGCCAGCAGCCCTCTTTCCCACGCGGGTTCGGGGCATGAGCAGTTCTTC
-,TRBJ2-7,few,TRBV20-1,CSARDSSLGSSYEQYF,TGCAGTGCTAGAGATAGTTCACTGGGTAGCTCCTACGAGCAGTACTTC
TRBD1,TRBJ2-1,-,TRBV9,CASSVDPGQGAPDEQFF,TGTGCCAGCAGCGTAGACCCTGGACAGGGGGCCCCCGATGAGCAGTTCTTC
-,TRBJ1-2,-,TRBV6-5,CASSPRGRNYGYTF,TGTGCCAGCAGCCCGCGGGGCCGAAACTATGGCTACACCTTC
-,TRBJ1-6,-,TRBV7-9,CASSLPGSSYNSPLHF,TGTGCCAGCAGCTTACCGGGGAGCTCCTATAATTCACCCCTCCACTTT
-,TRBJ2-3,-,TRBV9,CASSAGHFTSTDTQYF,TGTGCCAGCAGCGCCGGACACTTCACTAGCACAGATACGCAGTATTTT
-,TRBJ1-2,-,TRBV13,CASSLGRYGYTF,TGTGCCAGCAGCTTGGGCCGTTATGGCTACACCTTC
TRBD1,TRBJ2-4,-,TRBV11-2,CASSFPTGGMAKNIQYF,TGTGCCAGCAGCTTCCCCACAGGGGGCATGGCCAAAAACATTCAGTACTTC
TRBD1,TRBJ1-2,-,TRBV6-2/TRBV6-3,CASSDGTENYGYTF,TGTGCCAGCAGTGACGGGACAGAGAACTATGGCTACACCTTC
-,TRBJ2-7,-,TRBV5-6,CAGSLQGGGREQYF,TGCGCCGGCAGCTTACAGGGCGGGGGACGGGAGCAGTACTTC
-,TRBJ2-1,few,TRBV12-3/TRBV12-4,CASSSSGVNEQFF,TGTGCCAGCAGTTCCAGTGGGGTAAACGAGCAGTTCTTC
-,TRBJ1-6,few,TRBV7-2,CASTRGQGYEGSPLHF,TGTGCCAGCACCCGCGGTCAGGGGTATGAAGGTTCACCCCTCCACTTT
TRBD1,TRBJ1-2,-,TRBV29-1,CSVESGQGCGYTF,TGCAGCGTTGAATCGGGACAGGGATGTGGCTACACCTTC
-,TRBJ2-7,-,TRBV7-2,CASSFTPSLDWGREQYF,TGTGCCAGCAGCTTTACTCCCTCACTAGACTGGGGGCGCGAGCAGTACTTC
TRBD2,TRBJ2-5,-,TRBV2,CASSSAGAIETQYF,TGTGCCAGCAGTTCAGCGGGGGCTATAGAGACCCAGTACTTC
TRBD1,TRBJ2-5,few,TRBV28,CASTLTGGGETQYF,TGTGCCAGCACCCTGACAGGGGGTGGAGAGACCCAGTACTTC
-,TRBJ2-1,-,TRBV24-1,CAALLRVYSYNEQFF,TGTGCCGCCCTACTCAGGGTATACTCCTACAATGAGCAGTTCTTC
TRBD1,TRBJ2-3,-,TRBV7-2,CASSPQGTGRDTQYF,TGTGCCAGCAGCCCGCAGGGGACAGGGAGAGATACGCAGTATTTT
-,TRBJ2-5,-,TRBV20-1,CSAEGASGLHQETQYF,TGCAGCGCTGAGGGGGCTAGCGGCCTTCACCAAGAGACCCAGTACTTC
-,TRBJ2-3,-,TRBV4-3,CASSPGPASTDTQYF,TGCGCCAGCAGCCCGGGACCCGCAAGCACAGATACGCAGTATTTT
TRBD1,TRBJ2-1,-,TRBV29-1,CSVPGTGAEEFF,TGCAGCGTACCCGGGACAGGGGCGGAGGAGTTCTTC
TRBD1,TRBJ1-2,-,TRBV5-6,CASTTGGRYGYTF,TGTGCCAGCACCACAGGGGGCCGCTATGGCTACACCTTC
-,TRBJ2-7,-,TRBV20-1,CSAERVLSYEQYF,TGCAGTGCCGAGAGAGTCCTCTCCTACGAGCAGTACTTC
TRBD1,TRBJ2-1,-,TRBV6-5,CASSYGTGENEQFF,TGTGCCAGCAGTTATGGGACAGGAGAAAATGAGCAGTTCTTC
-,TRBJ2-7,-,TRBV11-2,CASSLDWVSYEQYF,TGTGCCAGCAGCTTAGATTGGGTTTCCTACGAGCAGTACTTC
-,TRBJ2-5,few,TRBV20-1,CSARDFGSVGETQYF,TGCAGTGCTAGAGATTTCGGGTCGGTTGGTGAGACCCAGTACTTC
TRBD1,TRBJ2-1,few,TRBV6-1,CASTRDRVNEQFF,TGTGCCAGCACCCGGGACAGGGTCAATGAGCAGTTCTTC
TRBD2,TRBJ2-7,-,TRBV7-9,CASSLGASGGIEQYF,TGTGCCAGCAGCTTAGGGGCTAGCGGGGGGATCGAGCAGTACTTC
TRBD1,TRBJ1-6,few,TRBV4-2,CASSQAKGADNSPLHF,TGTGCCAGCAGCCAAGCCAAGGGGGCCGATAATTCACCCCTCCACTTT
TRBD2,TRBJ2-1,-,TRBV5-1,CASSLGTSGGADEQFF,TGCGCCAGCAGCCTTGGGACTAGCGGGGGTGCTGATGAGCAGTTCTTC